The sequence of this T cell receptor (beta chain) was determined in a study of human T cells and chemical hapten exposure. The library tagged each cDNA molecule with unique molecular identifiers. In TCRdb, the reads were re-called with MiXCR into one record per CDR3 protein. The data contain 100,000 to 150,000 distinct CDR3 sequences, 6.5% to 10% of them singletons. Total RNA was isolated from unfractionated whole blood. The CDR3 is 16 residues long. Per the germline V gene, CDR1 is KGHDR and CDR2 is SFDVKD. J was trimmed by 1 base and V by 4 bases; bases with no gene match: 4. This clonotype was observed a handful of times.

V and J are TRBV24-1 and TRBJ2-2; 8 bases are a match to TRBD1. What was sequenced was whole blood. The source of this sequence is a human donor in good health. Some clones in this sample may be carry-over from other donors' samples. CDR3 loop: CATSEQGTGNTGELFF. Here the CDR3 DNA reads TGTGCCACCAGTGAGCAAGGGACAGGGAACACCGGGGAGCTGTTTTTT.